The source of this T cell receptor beta chain is a study of blood T cell repertoires in COVID-19. Study details: The United States, Italy and Spain were the sources of the acute and convalescent COVID-19 samples.

In the original analysis: Estimation of nucleated cell counts relied on the amplification of reference gene primers. TCRdb's copy holds only in-frame clones and misses some; the assay was immunoSEQ multiplex PCR. V, J and clone size derive from that table, while D and trimming were established from the DNA sequence. The data contain about 290,000 clones, 85% to 90% of them singletons. The source is a woman younger than 45 with COVID-19, enrolled during active disease. The sample comprised peripheral blood.

This CDR3 reads CASSQGGPRSRTNYGYTF. The CDR3 DNA follows: TGCGCCAGCAGCCAAGGGGGCCCCCGGAGCAGAACTAACTATGGCTACACCTTC. V gene TRBV4-1 combines with J gene TRBJ1-2, with D possibly TRBD1 on 5 matching bases. V was shortened by 1 base and J by 0 bases, with 18 bases between the two germline ends. Germline CDR1 MGHRA, CDR2 YSYEKL. The CDR3 extends over 18 amino acids.